A selection of T cell receptor beta chains follows, all from one sample in a study of regulatory T cells in long-lasting Graves disease. Each CDR3 protein gets one entry after TCRdb re-called the multiplex PCR reads with MiXCR. The sample has hundreds of thousands of distinct CDR3 sequences; roughly 20% are singletons. The sequences come from peripheral blood mononuclear cells (PBMCs), collected when the disease was refractory, from a patient treated with antithyroid drugs. The receptors derive from a female donor with Graves disease. CDR3s include the opening cysteine and the closing phenylalanine or tryptophan. D genes are given only for firm matches. A clone size is listed for some rows: how often the clone was seen (once, few, many), or a class if it is expanded.

v_gene: TRBV9
abundance: few
len: 17
d_gene: TRBD2
j_gene: TRBJ2-2
CDR3nt: TGTGCCAGCAGCGTATCGCGACTAGCGGGAGGCACCGGGGAGCTGTTTTTT
CDR3aa: CASSVSRLAGGTGELFF

v_gene: TRBV20-1
abundance: -
len: 17
d_gene: TRBD2
j_gene: TRBJ2-3
CDR3nt: TGCAGTGCTAGACCCGGTAGCGGGAGGGCCCGTATAGATACGCAGTATTTT
CDR3aa: CSARPGSGRARIDTQYF

v_gene: TRBV2
abundance: -
len: 13
d_gene: -
j_gene: TRBJ2-1
CDR3nt: TGTGCCAGCAGCGGGGACTCTAGCAATGAGCAGTTCTTC
CDR3aa: CASSGDSSNEQFF

v_gene: TRBV11-1
abundance: many
len: 14
d_gene: -
j_gene: TRBJ1-1
CDR3nt: TGTGCCAGCAGCTTAGCGGGGGTGGTTACTGAAGCTTTCTTT
CDR3aa: CASSLAGVVTEAFF

v_gene: TRBV4-1
abundance: -
len: 15
d_gene: TRBD2
j_gene: TRBJ2-3
CDR3nt: TGCGCCAGCAGCCTGGGACTAGCGGGAGGTAATACGCAGTATTTT
CDR3aa: CASSLGLAGGNTQYF

v_gene: TRBV5-1
abundance: -
len: 15
d_gene: -
j_gene: TRBJ1-1
CDR3nt: TGCGCCAGCAGCTTGGCTAGGGGTACTAACACTGAAGCTTTCTTT
CDR3aa: CASSLARGTNTEAFF

v_gene: TRBV25-1
abundance: -
len: 13
d_gene: -
j_gene: TRBJ1-2
CDR3nt: TGTGCCAGCAGTGAACGAAGGGACTATGGCTACACCTTC
CDR3aa: CASSERRDYGYTF

v_gene: TRBV7-8
abundance: medium-sized
len: 14
d_gene: -
j_gene: TRBJ2-7
CDR3nt: TGTGCCAGCTCGGTCCGAGGAGGATGGGACGAGCAGTACTTC
CDR3aa: CASSVRGGWDEQYF

v_gene: TRBV15
abundance: -
len: 15
d_gene: TRBD1
j_gene: TRBJ1-5
CDR3nt: TGTGCCACCAGCAGTGGGACAGCCCCCAATCAGCCCCAGCATTTT
CDR3aa: CATSSGTAPNQPQHF

v_gene: TRBV7-2
abundance: many
len: 13
d_gene: -
j_gene: TRBJ2-7
CDR3nt: TGTGCCAGCAGCTCCTCAATCTCCTACGAGCAGTACTTC
CDR3aa: CASSSSISYEQYF

v_gene: TRBV6-1
abundance: -
len: 14
d_gene: -
j_gene: TRBJ2-4
CDR3nt: TGTGCCAGCCAAGAACAGACCCGCAAAAACATTCAGTACTTC
CDR3aa: CASQEQTRKNIQYF

v_gene: TRBV19
abundance: -
len: 15
d_gene: -
j_gene: TRBJ1-5
CDR3nt: TGTGCCAGTAGTATATCACAGGGTAGTAATCAGCCCCAGCATTTT
CDR3aa: CASSISQGSNQPQHF

v_gene: TRBV3-1
abundance: many
len: 16
d_gene: -
j_gene: TRBJ2-1
CDR3nt: TGTGCCAGCAGCCCGGTTCCCACTGGGAGGTACAATGAGCAGTTCTTC
CDR3aa: CASSPVPTGRYNEQFF

v_gene: TRBV12-3/TRBV12-4
abundance: many
len: 12
d_gene: -
j_gene: TRBJ2-7
CDR3nt: TGTGCCAGCAGTTTGGAGCGCTACGAGCAGTACTTC
CDR3aa: CASSLERYEQYF

v_gene: TRBV9
abundance: -
len: 14
d_gene: -
j_gene: TRBJ2-7
CDR3nt: TGTGCCAGCAGCGCGGACCTACCGTCCTACGAGCAGTACTTC
CDR3aa: CASSADLPSYEQYF

v_gene: TRBV6-1
abundance: many
len: 15
d_gene: TRBD1
j_gene: TRBJ2-5
CDR3nt: TGTGCCAGCAGTGTGGGACAGAGCGTGGGGGAGACCCAGTACTTC
CDR3aa: CASSVGQSVGETQYF

v_gene: TRBV29-1
abundance: few
len: 12
d_gene: -
j_gene: TRBJ2-7
CDR3nt: TGCAGCGTTATATCCGATACCTACGAGCAGTACTTC
CDR3aa: CSVISDTYEQYF

v_gene: TRBV6-4
abundance: -
len: 13
d_gene: -
j_gene: TRBJ2-3
CDR3nt: TGTGCCAGCTCCTTAGATGGGGGAGATACGCAGTATTTT
CDR3aa: CASSLDGGDTQYF

v_gene: TRBV5-5
abundance: -
len: 12
d_gene: -
j_gene: TRBJ2-5
CDR3nt: TGTGCCAGCAGCTTGGAGAACGTGGCGGAGTACTTC
CDR3aa: CASSLENVAEYF

v_gene: TRBV2
abundance: many
len: 15
d_gene: TRBD1
j_gene: TRBJ2-5
CDR3nt: TGTGCCAGCAGTGAAACGACAGGGGGCCGGGAGACCCAGTACTTC
CDR3aa: CASSETTGGRETQYF

v_gene: TRBV2
abundance: -
len: 15
d_gene: -
j_gene: TRBJ2-5
CDR3nt: TGTGCCAGCAGTTACGGGGTACAGCCAACAGAGACCCAGTACTTC
CDR3aa: CASSYGVQPTETQYF

v_gene: TRBV29-1
abundance: few
len: 12
d_gene: TRBD1
j_gene: TRBJ1-1
CDR3nt: TGCAGCGTTGCCCACAGGGGTTCTGAAGCTTTCTTT
CDR3aa: CSVAHRGSEAFF